The 19 T cell receptor beta chains below come from one sample, sequenced in a study of control samples from healthy donors and cancer patients. Only in-frame clones appear in the TCRdb table, and some are missing; sequencing was by immunoSEQ multiplex PCR. The sample comprises under 30,000 clones, 79% of which are singletons, and about 20% rests with the top ten. Sequences were obtained from PBMCs. These receptors originate from a man in his 60s with head and neck cancer.

The table lists this clone with a count of one. The chain recombines TRBV7-9 with TRBJ2-5; TRBD2 matches 14 bases. This CDR3 contains 19 residues. The germline CDR1 and CDR2 sequences are SEHNR and FQNEAQ (reference sequence). After removal of 7 bases from V and 5 bases from J, the junction contained 18 bases not matched to a gene. CDR3 in DNA: TGTGCCAGCAACTTGGTGTATGCCGGGACTAGCGGGAGTGCGGAGACCCAGTACTTC. As protein: CASNLVYAGTSGSAETQYF.

This chain connects TRBV6-5 to TRBJ2-1; 7 bases are a match to TRBD1. Germline V gene sequence: CDR1 MNHEY, CDR2 SVGAGI. The CDR3 has 14 amino acids. J lost 7 bases, V lost 6 bases, and 9 bases had no gene match. The CDR3: CASRPGQALNEQFF. The CDR3, as DNA: TGTGCCAGCAGGCCCGGACAGGCCCTTAATGAGCAGTTCTTC.

The chain links TRBV11-3 to TRBJ2-7, with a weak D call TRBD1 (6 bases). V was clipped by 6 bases and J by 6 bases, with 24 bases between them. The CDR3 length is 16 residues. CDR1 and CDR2 (germline): SGHNT, YENEEA. CDR3 in DNA: TGTGCCAGCAGGTTCCCAGGGGTATTCCGGGTGAGCGAGCAGTACTTC. This sequence encodes CASRFPGVFRVSEQYF.

The rearrangement uses TRBV7-9 and TRBJ2-1; no reliable D call. V lost 8 bases to trimming and J lost 9 bases, with 11 bases between them. Germline values: CDR1 SEHNR, CDR2 FQNEAQ (reference sequence). The CDR3 consists of 11 residues. The CDR3 spells CASQTWGEQFF. In DNA form, the CDR3 reads TGTGCCAGCCAGACGTGGGGTGAGCAGTTCTTC.

V usage is TRBV6-4 and J usage is TRBJ2-3, with 10 bases lining up with TRBD2. Unmatched junction bases numbered 3, after V lost 4 bases and J lost 2 bases. The CDR3 is 15 amino acids. Germline V gene data show CDR1 as MRHNA and CDR2 as SNTAGT. CDR3 region: CASSVLAGDTDTQYF. DNA of the CDR3: TGTGCCAGCAGTGTGCTAGCGGGAGACACAGATACGCAGTATTTT.

The rearrangement uses TRBV6-6 and TRBJ1-1; D may be TRBD1 (5 bases). Germline V gene sequence: CDR1 MNHNY, CDR2 SVGAGI (reference sequence). Trimming left V 2 bases short and J 2 bases short, with 6 bases between. The CDR3 has 13 residues. This CDR3 reads CASSYDRNTEAFF. The CDR3 DNA reads TGTGCCAGCAGTTACGACAGAAACACTGAAGCTTTCTTT.

The V gene is TRBV9, the J gene TRBJ1-3; no firm D call. CDR3 length: 14 residues. V dropped 2 bases and J dropped 0 bases, with 6 bases sitting between them. Germline CDR1 reads SGDLS; CDR2 reads YYNGEE. The chain's CDR3 is CASSVSSSGNTIYF. Here the CDR3 DNA reads TGTGCCAGCAGCGTTAGTAGCTCTGGAAACACCATATATTTT.

The chain carries TRBV27 and TRBJ1-2; D perhaps matches TRBD1 (5 bases). Trimming left V 5 bases short and J 5 bases short, with 9 bases between. Germline-derived CDR1 and CDR2 are MNHEY and SMNVEV (reference sequence). The CDR3 spans 12 residues. CDR3 region: CASSGQGYGYTF. The CDR3 DNA reads as TGTGCCAGCAGTGGACAAGGATATGGCTACACCTTC.

The chain combines TRBV7-9 with TRBJ2-3; 7 positions agree with TRBD2. The CDR3 is made up of 15 amino acids. Germline V gene lookup returns CDR1 SEHNR and CDR2 FQNEAQ (reference sequence). Trimming took 6 bases from V and 1 from J; bases not matched to a gene: 7. CDR3 region: CASRHRTSGTDTQYF. Written as DNA, the CDR3 is TGTGCCAGCAGACACCGTACTAGCGGCACAGATACGCAGTATTTT.

V gene TRBV5-1 combines with J gene TRBJ2-1, with D possibly matching TRBD1 (5 bases). The CDR3 sequence is 15 residues long. The germline CDR1 and CDR2 sequences are SGHRS and YFSETQ. Trimming stripped 4 bases from V and 7 bases from J, with 18 bases between. DNA of the CDR3: TGCGCCAGCAGCCCCTCAGGGTCACTCAGGAATGAGCAGTTCTTC. Residues: CASSPSGSLRNEQFF.

The V gene is TRBV2, the J gene TRBJ1-5; 9 nucleotides match TRBD1. CDR1 SNHLY and CDR2 FYNNEI come from the germline V gene. This CDR3 region has 17 residues. After removal of 8 bases from V and 0 bases from J, the junction contained 11 bases not matched to a gene. CDR3 region: CASEETGGSYSNQPQHF. The DNA of the CDR3 is TGTGCCAGCGAGGAAACAGGGGGCTCTTATAGCAATCAGCCCCAGCATTTT.

The V gene is TRBV2, the J gene TRBJ2-1; D gene uncertain. V was trimmed by 11 bases and J by 6 bases, leaving 17 bases between them. Per the germline V gene, CDR1 is SNHLY and CDR2 is FYNNEI. The CDR3 runs to 13 residues. CDR3 sequence reads: CARQSSEINEQFF. The CDR3 coding sequence is TGTGCCCGCCAGTCTTCTGAGATCAATGAGCAGTTCTTC.

This clone was counted only a few times. The chain uses TRBV5-6 and TRBJ1-3; perhaps TRBD1 as D (5 bases). The length of the CDR3 is 15 residues. V lost 0 bases and J lost 4, with 11 bases in between. Germline V CDR1 and CDR2: SGHDT, YYEEEE. The CDR3 protein is CASSLAPTVGNTIYF. CDR3 sequence (DNA): TGTGCCAGCAGCTTGGCCCCGACAGTCGGAAACACCATATATTTT.

This clone is deemed medium-sized. The chain couples TRBV7-3 to TRBJ1-5; no definite D call. The CDR3 covers 14 residues. Germline V gene data show CDR1 as SGHTA and CDR2 as FQGTGA. V lost 2 bases and J lost 4, with 9 bases in between. CDR3 region: CASSLVTANQPQHF. The CDR3 DNA reads TGTGCCAGCAGCTTAGTCACAGCGAATCAGCCCCAGCATTTT.

This chain connects TRBV28 to TRBJ1-1; D is unclear. Germline CDR1 and CDR2: MDHEN and SYDVKM. There are 11 residues in the CDR3. Trimming cost V 2 bases and J 6 bases, with 4 bases left between them. Written as DNA, the CDR3 is TGTGCCAGCAGTTTAGGGTCTGAAGCTTTCTTT. Its protein is CASSLGSEAFF.

The genes are TRBV7-2 and TRBJ1-5; maybe TRBD1 (6 bases). CDR1 and CDR2 from the germline V gene are SGHTA and FQGNSA. This CDR3 contains 15 residues. V was clipped by 5 bases and J by 6 bases, with 17 bases between them. The CDR3 region is CASSPDSSNSQPQHF. The DNA for the CDR3 is TGTGCCAGCAGCCCGGACAGTAGCAACAGTCAGCCCCAGCATTTT.

In DNA form, the CDR3 reads TGTGCCAGCAGCCAGGTGGGGGGGGGCTACTCTGGAAACACCATATATTTT. Amino acid sequence: CASSQVGGGYSGNTIYF. The chain uses TRBV4-2 and TRBJ1-3; D is perhaps TRBD1 (6 bases). CDR3 length: 17 residues. From germline, CDR1 is LGHNA and CDR2 YNFKEQ. The V end lost 3 bases, the J end lost 0 bases, and 15 bases lay between the germline ends.

This clone qualifies as hyperexpanded (1% or more). The chain joins TRBV27 to TRBJ1-1; 8 nucleotides align to TRBD1. Germline V gene lookup returns CDR1 MNHEY and CDR2 SMNVEV (reference sequence). Trimming took 6 bases from V and 3 from J; bases not matched to a gene: 12. CDR3 length: 16 residues. CDR3 sequence reads: CASRPEDRVEDTEAFF. The CDR3 nucleotides read TGTGCCAGCAGACCGGAGGACAGGGTGGAGGACACTGAAGCTTTCTTT.

The rearrangement joins TRBV27 to TRBJ1-2, with no clear D. V was trimmed by 2 bases and J by 4 bases, leaving 14 bases between them. From germline, CDR1 is MNHEY and CDR2 SMNVEV (reference sequence). The CDR3 sequence is 15 residues long. The CDR3 protein is CASSLSFGGVYGYTF. The DNA of the CDR3 is TGTGCCAGCAGTTTAAGTTTTGGAGGAGTCTATGGCTACACCTTC.